The 2 T cell receptor beta chains presented below share a single source sample, sequenced in a study of shared clonotypes between healthy human individuals. Using immunoSEQ multiplex PCR, the repertoire was profiled, and TCRdb retains in-frame clones only, with some absent. The data hold 2 million to 2.5 million clones, with approximately 95% observed a single time. Material: naive CD4+ T cells sorted from blood. The subset is: CD45RA+ positively selected. These receptors came from a man between 18 and 35 years old in good health.

The V and J genes are TRBV15 and TRBJ2-1, with TRBD2 identical over 8 bases. The germline CDR1 and CDR2 sequences are LNHNV and YYDKDF (reference sequence). Losses at the gene ends were 0 bases for V and 4 bases for J; bases not matched to a gene: 2. The CDR3 length is 15 residues. CDR3 nucleotides: TGTGCCACCAGCAGAGAAGGGACTAGATACAATGAGCAGTTCTTC. Its translation is CATSREGTRYNEQFF.

V gene TRBV7-2 combines with J gene TRBJ2-5; the D is unclear. The CDR3 has 13 residues. CDR1 and CDR2 from the germline V gene are SGHTA and FQGNSA. With 4 bases removed from V and 3 bases from J, the gap between germline ends came to 9 bases. The CDR3 bases are TGTGCCAGCAGCTGGGCCCCTAAAGAGACCCAGTACTTC. Its protein product is CASSWAPKETQYF.